The T cell receptor beta chain under discussion was sequenced for a study of CD8 T cells in ankylosing spondylitis. As the method for making TCR beta libraries, quantitative 5'-RACE with molecular barcodes was used. TCRdb itself ran the 5' RACE reads through MiXCR, one entry per CDR3 protein. Seen here are approximately 150,000 distinct CDR3 sequences, around a tenth observed once, and the top ten hold approximately 16%. Germline V gene sequence: CDR1 MNHEY, CDR2 SMNVEV (reference sequence). V shed 5 bases and J shed 2 bases, with 8 bases lying between them. The CDR3 is 13 residues long. The specimen was blood, either unsorted or a sorted T cell fraction (not recorded which). The rearrangement uses TRBV27 and TRBJ2-3; D may be TRBD2 (5 bases). The sequence was obtained from a female donor with ankylosing spondylitis or in good health (not recorded which). In DNA, the CDR3 is TGTGCCAGCAGTACGGACTTCACAGATACGCAGTATTTT. Its protein product is CASSTDFTDTQYF.